The present T cell receptor beta chain was sequenced within a study of T cells expressing NK-cell markers. Findings and caveats of the study: Clones of NKG2C+ T cells that had expanded were of unclear HCMV specificity.

TCRdb processed the 5' RACE reads again and assigns one entry to each CDR3 protein, with no DNA. The sample totals approximately 150,000 distinct CDR3 sequences. The length of the CDR3 is 13 residues. Germline CDR1 reads MNHNY; CDR2 reads SVGAGI (reference sequence). As to this clonotype: What it binds is unknown.

The source material was blood T cells: a sorted CD56 or NKG2C T cell subset, CD4+ or CD8+ T cells, or bulk PBMC T cells (not recorded which). The receptor comes from a man younger than 30 in good health. The chain carries TRBV6-6 and TRBJ1-1; TCRdb indicates TRBD1, and absent DNA this call remains unverified. The CDR3 protein is CASSYGGGTEAFF.